Sequencing of this T cell receptor beta chain was carried out in a study of identical twins. Broader study findings: Alpha sequences out of frame and shared by twins had excess low generation probability. Insertions were reduced in abundant cord blood beta clonotypes but not in memory repertoires.

Healthy Caucasian donors formed the entire cohort. This CDR3 comprises 14 residues. Trimming took off 4 bases at V and 5 bases at J, with 15 bases between the two ends. The germline V gene has CDR1 SGHKS and CDR2 YYEKEE (reference sequence). TCRdb reprocessed the 5' RACE reads with MiXCR, giving one entry per CDR3 protein. Seen here are a few hundred thousand distinct CDR3 sequences, roughly 15% observed once, and the top ten hold about 0.47%. This clonotype showed up just a few times. Its antigen is undetermined. These data were likewise used in another study, on yellow fever vaccine responses in identical twins. That source notes: On the reported evidence, twins' vaccine T cell responses seemed partly convergent and partly personalized.

V gene TRBV5-5 combines with J gene TRBJ2-5; D perhaps matches TRBD1 (6 bases). Sample: CD4+ T cells sorted from blood. This receptor was identified in a woman aged 18-35 years in good health. This chain's CDR3 is CASSPTQGEETQYF. In DNA, the CDR3 is TGTGCCAGCAGCCCGACACAGGGTGAGGAGACCCAGTACTTC.